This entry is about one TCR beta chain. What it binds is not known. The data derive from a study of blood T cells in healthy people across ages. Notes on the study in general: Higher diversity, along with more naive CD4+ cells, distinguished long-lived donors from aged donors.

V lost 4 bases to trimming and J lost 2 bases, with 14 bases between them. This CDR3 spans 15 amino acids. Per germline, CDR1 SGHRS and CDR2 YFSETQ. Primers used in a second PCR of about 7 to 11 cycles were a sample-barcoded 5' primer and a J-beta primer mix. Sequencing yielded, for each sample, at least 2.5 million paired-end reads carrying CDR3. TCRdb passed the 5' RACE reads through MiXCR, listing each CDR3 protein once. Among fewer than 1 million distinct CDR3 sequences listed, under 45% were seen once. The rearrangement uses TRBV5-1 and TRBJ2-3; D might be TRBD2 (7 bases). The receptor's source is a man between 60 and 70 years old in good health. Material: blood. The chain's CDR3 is CASSLAAGATDTQYF. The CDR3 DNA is TGCGCCAGCAGCCTCGCGGCGGGGGCCACAGATACGCAGTATTTT. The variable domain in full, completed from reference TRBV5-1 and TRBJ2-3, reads KAGVTQTPRYLIKTRGQQVTLSCSPISGHRSVSWYQQTPGQGLQFLFEYFSETQRNKGNFPGRFSGRQFSNSRSEMNVSTLELGDSALYLCASSLAAGATDTQYFGPGTRLTVL.